This T cell receptor (beta chain) emerged from a study of T cell responses to AZD1222 COVID-19 vaccine. Overall study results and limits: Of spike-specific TCRs, nearly half reportedly target regions left unmutated in variants.

Clones were read by immunoSEQ multiplex PCR, and TCRdb kept only the in-frame ones, dropping some. This table has some 130,000 clones, around nine tenths appearing once. Worth noting for this clone: Its antigen remains unidentified.

Trimming pared 0 bases from V and 5 bases from J, leaving 16 bases between. CDR3 size: 17 residues. Germline CDR1 and CDR2: SGHAT and FQNNGV. The chain is built from TRBV11-2 and TRBJ1-4; D call uncertain. This specimen was peripheral blood, taken 28 days after the second AZD1222 dose. The receptor comes from an adult who received the AZD1222 COVID-19 vaccine. For the CDR3, the DNA is TGTGCCAGCAGCTTAGATCTCCTTCGGGCCCAAAATGAAAAACTGTTTTTT. Translating it yields CASSLDLLRAQNEKLFF.